These T cell receptor beta chains were read from a single sample in a study of T cell responses to AZD1222 COVID-19 vaccine. Sequenced by immunoSEQ multiplex PCR; TCRdb stores in-frame clones only, minus some. There are tens of thousands of clones in the sample; roughly 80% occur only once, and about 26% lies in the top ten. The material was peripheral blood, obtained 28 days after the second dose of the MenACWY control vaccine. Receptors were obtained from an adult who received the MenACWY meningococcal vaccine as a control. The CDR3 runs from the conserved cysteine through the conserved F or W. D genes are given only for firm matches. The size entry is marked missing in some rows and otherwise reads once, few, many or a size class.

clone size,V gene,D gene,J gene,CDR3 protein,CDR3 DNA
.,TRBV19,.,TRBJ1-2,CASSLIGGRLDPGTLF,TGTGCCAGTAGCTTAATAGGTGGACGACTAGACCCAGGTACCCTTTTC
.,TRBV7-9,TRBD2,TRBJ2-1,CASSLVGLADYNEQFF,TGTGCCAGCAGCTTAGTCGGCCTAGCGGACTACAATGAGCAGTTCTTC
.,TRBV7-2,.,TRBJ2-2,CASSSQGYTGELFF,TGTGCCAGCAGCTCACAGGGATACACCGGGGAGCTGTTTTTT
.,TRBV18,TRBD1,TRBJ2-7,CASSPEGPGQGSFRGEQYF,TGTGCCAGCTCACCGGAAGGCCCGGGACAGGGATCTTTTAGAGGCGAGCAGTACTTC
.,TRBV5-6,TRBD1,TRBJ1-2,CASSFQGQGNYGYTF,TGTGCCAGCAGCTTCCAGGGACAGGGCAACTATGGCTACACCTTC
.,TRBV6-1,TRBD1,TRBJ1-5,CASSEGGAGGTSNQPQHF,TGTGCCAGCAGTGAAGGGGGGGCAGGGGGCACAAGCAATCAGCCCCAGCATTTT
.,TRBV11-2,TRBD2,TRBJ2-3,CASSLGLASDTQYF,TGTGCCAGCAGCTTAGGACTAGCATCAGATACGCAGTATTTT
.,TRBV11-2,.,TRBJ2-7,CASSSSTDVDEQYF,TGTGCCAGCAGCTCGTCGACAGACGTAGACGAGCAGTACTTC
.,TRBV5-6,.,TRBJ1-1,CASSRGTQNTEAFF,TGTGCCAGCAGTCGCGGGACACAGAACACTGAAGCTTTCTTT
.,TRBV6-2/TRBV6-3,.,TRBJ1-1,CASSYEGTEAFF,TGTGCCAGCAGTTACGAGGGAACTGAAGCTTTCTTT
.,TRBV6-5,TRBD1,TRBJ2-1,CASGKQGALHEQFF,TGTGCCAGCGGTAAACAGGGGGCGCTTCATGAGCAGTTCTTC
.,TRBV19,TRBD2,TRBJ2-1,CASSDGTSGSNGTYNEQFF,TGTGCCAGTAGTGACGGGACTAGCGGGAGTAACGGCACCTACAATGAGCAGTTCTTC
.,TRBV5-1,.,TRBJ2-3,CASSRSKGDTQYF,TGCGCCAGCAGCCGGTCGAAAGGGGATACGCAGTATTTT
.,TRBV7-9,.,TRBJ2-7,CASSLGRLIDEQYF,TGTGCCAGCAGCTTGGGCCGATTAATCGACGAGCAGTACTTC
.,TRBV5-1,TRBD1,TRBJ1-1,CASSPGGGQDTEAFF,TGCGCCAGCAGCCCTGGGGGGGGACAGGACACTGAAGCTTTCTTT
.,TRBV11-2,TRBD2,TRBJ2-3,CASSYGGLETDTQYF,TGTGCCAGCAGCTATGGGGGACTAGAGACAGATACGCAGTATTTT
few,TRBV4-3,.,TRBJ1-2,CASSQNLDYGYTF,TGCGCCAGCAGCCAAAATCTCGACTATGGCTACACCTTC
.,TRBV5-4,.,TRBJ2-2,CASSFGPGAGELFF,.
.,TRBV7-6,.,TRBJ1-1,CASSLAGLTEAFF,TGTGCCAGCAGCTTAGCGGGGTTGACTGAAGCTTTCTTT
few,TRBV20-1,.,TRBJ1-1,CSATGEAFF,TGCAGTGCAACGGGAGAGGCTTTCTTT
.,TRBV3-1/TRBV3-2,.,TRBJ2-6,CASSRPGRSGANVLTF,TGTGCCAGCAGCCGACCCGGAAGGTCTGGGGCCAACGTCCTGACTTTC
.,TRBV12-3/TRBV12-4,.,TRBJ1-5,CASSQSSQPQHF,TGTGCCAGCAGTCAGTCCAGCCAGCCCCAGCATTTT
.,TRBV6-6,.,TRBJ1-2,CASREGPYDGYGYTF,TGTGCCAGCAGGGAGGGACCTTATGATGGCTATGGCTACACCTTC
few,TRBV5-6,.,TRBJ1-3,CASSQSDRTSGNTIYF,TGTGCCAGCAGCCAGTCCGACAGGACCTCTGGAAACACCATATATTTT